Below are 20 T cell receptor beta chains sequenced from a single sample in a study of T cell responses to AZD1222 COVID-19 vaccine. Sequencing used immunoSEQ multiplex PCR; TCRdb keeps in-frame clones, though not all of them. This table holds 55,000 to 80,000 clones, roughly 84% found once. Sequencing used peripheral blood, obtained on day 0 of AZD1222 vaccination. The source of these receptors is an adult in good health.

This clone showed up just once. This sequence joins TRBV7-8 and TRBJ1-5; D is unclear. Trimming shortened V by 0 bases and J by 1 base, and 4 bases separated the two germline ends. This CDR3 contains 14 residues. The germline V gene has CDR1 SGHVS and CDR2 FQNEAQ. The CDR3 region is CASSLAQSNQPQHF. Written as DNA, the CDR3 is TGTGCCAGCAGCTTAGCCCAGAGCAATCAGCCCCAGCATTTT.

This clone was observed a handful of times. The chain couples TRBV28 to TRBJ1-3; D gene ambiguous. Trimming pared 5 bases from V and 3 bases from J, leaving 11 bases between. The CDR3 is 14 residues long. Germline assignment: CDR1 MDHEN and CDR2 SYDVKM. CDR3 region: CASSGFSGGNTIYF. CDR3 DNA sequence: TGTGCCAGCAGTGGCTTCTCGGGTGGAAACACCATATATTTT.

DNA for the CDR3: TGTGCCAGCAGCTCCCCGGGACCGAAGTACGAGCAGTACTTC. As protein: CASSSPGPKYEQYF. The gene calls are TRBV7-9 and TRBJ2-7; D possibly uses TRBD1 or TRBD2 (5 bases each). The CDR3 has 14 residues. In germline, CDR1 is SEHNR, CDR2 FQNEAQ (reference sequence). V dropped 4 bases and J dropped 4 bases, with 14 bases sitting between them.

This chain uses TRBV7-3 with TRBJ2-2, with D maybe TRBD2 (5 bases). V lost 1 base and J 7 bases, leaving 10 bases between the germline ends. CDR1 is SGHTA and CDR2 is FQGTGA in the germline V gene. The CDR3 is 14 residues long. The CDR3 loop reads CASSLMTGDGELFF. DNA of the CDR3: TGTGCCAGCAGCTTAATGACCGGGGACGGGGAGCTGTTTTTT.

This clone was counted only a few times. The genes are TRBV5-1 and TRBJ1-1; D is undetermined. With 3 bases removed from V and 1 base from J, the gap between germline ends came to 10 bases. Germline CDR1 is SGHRS and CDR2 is YFSETQ. The CDR3 has 14 amino acids. CDR3 nucleotide sequence: TGCGCCAGCAGCTCTGGGAGCAGGAACACTGAAGCTTTCTTT. The encoded protein is CASSSGSRNTEAFF.

Regarding this clone: The sample carries other DNA sequences with the same CDR3. The chain uses TRBV9 and TRBJ1-3, with a tentative D call TRBD1 (5 bases). There are 13 residues in the CDR3. V lost 4 bases to trimming and J lost 4 bases, with 9 bases between them. CDR1 and CDR2 (germline): SGDLS, YYNGEE. CDR3 loop: CASSREGGNTIYF. CDR3 sequence (DNA): TGTGCCAGCAGCAGGGAGGGGGGAAACACCATATATTTT.

This chain joins TRBV28 and TRBJ1-2; D is unclear. CDR3 length equals 13 residues. Germline CDR1 MDHEN, CDR2 SYDVKM. V shed 3 bases and J shed 8 bases, with 13 bases lying between them. As DNA, the CDR3 is TGTGCCAGCAGTTTCCCTCCGAGTCTAGGCTACACCTTC. Translated: CASSFPPSLGYTF.

This clone was observed once. The chain uses TRBV5-4 and TRBJ2-2; TRBD1 matches at 8 bases. Looked up from germline, CDR1 is SGHNT and CDR2 is YYREEE (reference sequence). The V gene end was trimmed by 4 bases and the J gene end by 2 bases; junction bases not matched to a gene: 7. The CDR3 loop spans 16 amino acids. The CDR3 reads CASSVPGQVNTGELFF. The CDR3 DNA reads as TGTGCCAGCAGCGTCCCGGGACAGGTCAACACCGGGGAGCTGTTTTTT. Variable domain in full (rest from reference TRBV5-4 and TRBJ2-2): ETGVTQSPTHLIKTRGQQVTLRCSSQSGHNTVSWYQQALGQGPQFIFQYYREEENGRGNFPPRFSGLQFPNYSSELNVNALELDDSALYLCASSVPGQVNTGELFFGEGSRLTVL.

This rearrangement joins TRBV28 to TRBJ1-1; D remains unclear. The CDR3 is 12 amino acids. Trimming left V 4 bases short and J 5 bases short, with 8 bases between. Germline V gene sequence: CDR1 MDHEN, CDR2 SYDVKM. The CDR3 sequence is CASSSVGTEAFF. CDR3 DNA sequence: TGTGCCAGCAGTTCCGTGGGGACTGAAGCTTTCTTT.

The chain joins TRBV19 to TRBJ2-7, with TRBD1 matching over 10 bases. There are 16 residues in the CDR3. After removal of 7 bases from V and 2 bases from J, the junction contained 11 bases not matched to a gene. In germline, CDR1 is LNHDA, CDR2 SQIVND (reference sequence). CDR3 sequence (DNA): TGTGCCAGTACTCCATTTCCGGGACAGGGGACCTACGAGCAGTACTTC. Translation: CASTPFPGQGTYEQYF.

This rearrangement joins TRBV7-9 to TRBJ2-7; D possibly corresponds to TRBD1 (6 bases). The germline V gene has CDR1 SEHNR and CDR2 FQNEAQ (reference sequence). This CDR3 has 16 residues. Trimming removed 4 bases from V and 6 bases from J, with 22 bases in between. The CDR3 sequence: CASSSANRRWGREQYF. The CDR3 DNA reads as TGTGCCAGCAGCTCGGCAAACCGGAGATGGGGGCGCGAGCAGTACTTC.

This chain joins TRBV2 and TRBJ2-3; D remains unclear. V lost 3 bases to trimming and J lost 1 base, with 8 bases between them. This CDR3 comprises 14 residues. The germline CDR1 and CDR2 sequences are SNHLY and FYNNEI. CDR3 in DNA: TGTGCCAGCAGTGACAGCTCGCGCACAGATACGCAGTATTTT. This codes for CASSDSSRTDTQYF. Full variable domain (outside the CDR3, taken from reference TRBV2 and TRBJ2-3): EPEVTQTPSHQVTQMGQEVILRCVPISNHLYFYWYRQILGQKVEFLVSFYNNEISEKSEIFDDQFSVERPDGSNFTLKIRSTKLEDSAMYFCASSDSSRTDTQYFGPGTRLTVL.

A word on this clone: The germline gene is not matched at one end of the junction; a read error may be the cause. This sequence joins TRBV4-3 and TRBJ1-4; 9 positions match TRBD1. Per the germline V gene, CDR1 is LGHNA and CDR2 is YSLEER. CDR3 length equals 16 residues. The chain's CDR3 is CPSSRPYRGRREKLFF. DNA for the CDR3: TGCCCCAGCAGCCGACCATACAGGGGGCGACGTGAAAAACTGTTTTTT.

The chain is built from TRBV11-3 and TRBJ1-2; D gene ambiguous. The V end was cut by 5 bases, the J end by 5 bases, with 21 bases between. The CDR3 has 16 residues. Per the germline V gene, CDR1 is SGHNT and CDR2 is YENEEA. CDR3 coding DNA: TGTGCCAGCAGCCTATTCCCCCCTAGGAGTCTTTATGGCTACACCTTC. Translation gives CASSLFPPRSLYGYTF.

The chain uses TRBV4-3 and TRBJ1-5, with D hard to call. Germline CDR1 LGHNA, CDR2 YSLEER. The V end was cut by 1 base, the J end by 0 bases, with 7 bases between. The CDR3 has 15 amino acids. This CDR3 is CASSQGRYSNQPQHF. The CDR3 nucleotides read TGCGCCAGCAGCCAAGGACGTTATAGCAATCAGCCCCAGCATTTT.

The chain couples TRBV18 to TRBJ1-5, with no clear D. The V end was cut by 2 bases, the J end by 0 bases, with 14 bases between. Germline V gene data show CDR1 as KGHSH and CDR2 as LQKENI. The CDR3 has 17 amino acids. CDR3 protein: CASSPTAGVYSNQPQHF. The CDR3 DNA reads TGTGCCAGCTCACCAACGGCCGGGGTGTATAGCAATCAGCCCCAGCATTTT.

This clone turned up a few times. This sequence joins TRBV28 and TRBJ1-6; a possible D gene is TRBD1 (5 bases). This CDR3 is 14 amino acids long. The V end lost 5 bases, the J end lost 14 bases, and 19 bases lay between the germline ends. Germline assignment: CDR1 MDHEN and CDR2 SYDVKM. The DNA of the CDR3 is TGTGCCAGCAGTCCCTACGGGACCCAAGGAACCCTCCACTTT. The encoded protein is CASSPYGTQGTLHF.

The rearrangement uses TRBV4-3 and TRBJ1-2; 7 bases are a match to TRBD1. The CDR3 has 16 residues. Germline CDR1 and CDR2: LGHNA and YSLEER. Trimming at V came to 0 bases and at J to 8 bases, leaving 12 bases not matched to a gene. DNA for the CDR3: TGCGCCAGCAGCCAAGATGGGGCAGGGGGGCATGGGGGCTACACCTTC. Its protein is CASSQDGAGGHGGYTF.

This clone was observed a few times. The chain couples TRBV19 to TRBJ1-2; D remains unclear. The CDR3 runs to 13 residues. The V end was cut by 2 bases, the J end by 11 bases, with 15 bases between. Germline assignment: CDR1 LNHDA and CDR2 SQIVND (reference sequence). CDR3 protein: CASSISLNDDYTF. As DNA, the CDR3 is TGTGCCAGTAGTATATCCCTGAACGATGATTACACCTTC.

The J gene is TRBJ2-1, the V gene TRBV10-1, with D uncertain. The CDR3 is 12 residues long. Trimming took 3 bases from V and 4 from J, leaving 4 bases between them. CDR1 is WNHNN, CDR2 SYGVQD, per germline (reference sequence). As DNA, the CDR3 is TGCGCCAGCAGTGACGGATACAATGAGCAGTTCTTC. It yields the protein CASSDGYNEQFF.